This T cell receptor beta chain was recorded in a study of blood T cell repertoires in COVID-19 (dated by TCRdb to the early 2020s). Regarding the research as a whole: Samples from collaborators originated in the United States, Italy and Spain and spanned both the acute and convalescent phases of COVID-19. The repertoires were made available in a free public database intended to serve as a resource for research on the immune response to SARS-CoV-2. The material from the prospective study consisted of cDNA or gDNA derived from T cells, B-cell-depleted T cells, or PBMCs. HLA class I and class II types, where available, came from metadata supplied by the sample provider rather than from assay-based typing. The dataset comprised deeply sampled blood TCRbeta repertoires from subjects exposed to, actively infected with, or recovered from COVID-19. Sample metadata almost always included a de-identified subject ID, COVID-19 status, age in years and sex. The samples were drawn from two sources: the first 160 participants of the ongoing ImmuneRACE study, and 950 to 1,500 subjects contributed by 6 global collaborators. Study-level results and caveats: The quantity of clinical and demographic metadata differed by source and by participant and was supplied without curation.

About this clone: It has no known antigen specificity. No much larger clonotype is one base removed from it; base qualities were not supplied.

From its cysteine to its phenylalanine, the CDR3 spans 18 amino acids. Only CDR3 DNA is held: 54 bases, read in frame from base 1. The V and J ends are trimmed by 4 bases and 1 base, leaving 22 bases between them. CDR1 SGHVS and CDR2 FQNEAQ were looked up in the germline V gene. TCRbeta CDR3 regions were amplified from genomic DNA using the immunoSEQ Assay, a bias-controlled multiplex PCR. The paper's processing steps were these. Within the assay, amplification of reference gene primers was used to estimate how many nucleated cells each sample contained. Sequence reads were collapsed and filtered to measure the absolute abundance of every unique TCRbeta CDR3 rearrangement. Productive Simpson clonality was computed per sample as the square root of Simpson's diversity index over productive rearrangements. TCRdb took this table from immuneACCESS and kept in-frame rearrangements with V and J called. Such tables lack part of the clones; where checked against another copy, unresolved V genes explain under half of the gap, and the rest is unexplained. That table furnishes V, J and clone size, whereas the DNA furnished D and trimming. For this sample there are about 140,000 clones; roughly 76% appear just once. The top ten clones comprise about 8.4% of the sample.

Collaborating institutions collected whole blood in K2EDTA tubes following their own protocols. For TCRbeta analysis, collaborator samples were shipped as frozen whole blood, as isolated PBMCs, or as DNA extracted from either sample type. The TCR was taken from a woman in her fifties or sixties with active or convalescent COVID-19. The chain was built from TRBV7-8 and TRBJ1-1; the D gene assignment is ambiguous. The sequenced material came from peripheral blood. For the CDR3, the sequence is CASSSRVVQSKWNTEAFF. The sequenced DNA: TGTGCCAGCAGCTCCCGTGTTGTGCAATCTAAGTGGAACACTGAAGCTTTCTTT.